The rows below give T cell receptor beta chains drawn from one sample of a study of blood T cell repertoires in COVID-19. Profiling relied on immunoSEQ multiplex PCR, and the TCRdb table lists in-frame clones only, not all of them. This sample has approximately 130,000 clones; 77% occur once, and the top ten carry about 18%. Sequenced: peripheral blood. The receptors stem from a man at least 80 years old with acute or convalescent COVID-19. Each CDR3 is given with its conserved first and last residue. D genes are given only for firm matches. Size is stated for part of the rows, as once, few or many counts, or as a class when the clone is expanded.

D gene	V gene	J gene	clone size	CDR3 length	CDR3 protein	CDR3 DNA
.	TRBV6-5	TRBJ2-3	.	14	CASSIRSGQDTQYF	TGTGCCAGCAGCATCCGGTCAGGTCAAGATACGCAGTATTTT
TRBD1	TRBV7-2	TRBJ2-3	.	13	CASKEGGADTQYF	TGTGCCAGCAAGGAAGGGGGCGCAGATACGCAGTATTTT
TRBD1	TRBV6-5	TRBJ1-1	few	14	CASSPQGGETKAFF	TGTGCCAGCAGTCCTCAGGGGGGCGAGACTAAAGCTTTCTTT
TRBD1	TRBV3-1/TRBV3-2	TRBJ2-1	few	14	CASSPRTGYNEQFF	TGTGCCAGCAGCCCTCGGACAGGGTACAATGAGCAGTTCTTC
.	TRBV6-5	TRBJ1-2	once	14	CATPPAAGPNGYTF	TGTGCCACCCCACCCGCGGCAGGGCCCAATGGCTACACCTTC
.	TRBV5-1	TRBJ1-1	few	13	CASSYNLGAEAFF	TGCGCCAGCAGCTACAACCTGGGAGCTGAAGCTTTCTTT
.	TRBV27	TRBJ1-2	.	11	CARREAYGYTF	TGTGCCAGAAGAGAGGCTTATGGCTACACCTTC
.	TRBV7-8	TRBJ1-2	.	13	CASSSGQLYGYTF	TGTGCCAGCAGCTCGGGACAACTCTATGGCTACACCTTC
.	TRBV10-3	TRBJ1-3	few	14	CAISDPSRGNTIYF	TGTGCCATCAGTGACCCCTCGAGAGGAAACACCATATATTTT
.	TRBV7-3	TRBJ2-3	.	15	CASSPRLGFTDTQYF	TGTGCCAGCAGCCCCCGACTAGGGTTTACAGATACGCAGTATTTT
TRBD1	TRBV11-1	TRBJ1-1	.	15	CASSLEGAPYTEAFF	TGTGCCAGCAGCTTAGAGGGGGCACCCTACACTGAAGCTTTCTTT
TRBD1	TRBV7-2	TRBJ1-3	.	16	CASSPTSPGGGNTIYF	TGTGCCAGCAGCCCGACCTCCCCAGGGGGCGGAAACACCATATATTTT
.	TRBV19	TRBJ2-1	.	17	CASSISGIFSSYNEQFF	TGTGCCAGTAGTATTAGCGGAATTTTCAGCTCCTACAATGAGCAGTTCTTC
.	TRBV7-9	TRBJ2-7	.	14	CASSLDGKSYEQYF	TGTGCCAGCAGCTTAGACGGGAAATCCTACGAGCAGTACTTC
.	TRBV18	TRBJ2-7	.	14	CASSPPAGSYEQYF	TGTGCCAGCTCACCACCGGCAGGCTCCTACGAGCAGTACTTC
TRBD1	TRBV5-1	TRBJ2-7	.	16	CASSLGAGTGDYEQYF	TGCGCCAGCAGCTTGGGCGCCGGGACAGGGGACTACGAGCAGTACTTC
TRBD1	TRBV25-1	TRBJ1-6	few	15	CASSESTGGYSPLHF	TGTGCCAGCAGTGAATCGACAGGGGGTTACTCACCCCTCCACTTT
.	TRBV28	TRBJ1-2	.	15	CASSKAGVGSYGYTF	TGTGCCAGCAGTAAAGCGGGCGTGGGGTCCTATGGCTACACCTTC
.	TRBV11-2	TRBJ2-3	once	13	CASSYGAADTQYF	TGTGCCAGCAGCTACGGAGCCGCAGATACGCAGTATTTT
.	TRBV4-1	TRBJ1-5	.	16	CASSQSGGVVSQPQHF	TGCGCCAGCAGCCAGAGTGGGGGGGTGGTGAGTCAGCCCCAGCATTTT
TRBD1	TRBV7-6	TRBJ1-6	.	15	CASSPSTGRNSPLHF	TGTGCCAGCAGCCCGTCGACAGGGCGGAATTCACCCCTCCACTTT
TRBD2	TRBV3-1/TRBV3-2	TRBJ2-5	.	17	CASSQDFERGGRETQYF	TGTGCCAGCAGCCAAGACTTCGAGCGGGGGGGCAGGGAGACCCAGTACTTC
TRBD2	TRBV6-5	TRBJ2-5	.	15	CASSYGRGGQETQYF	TGTGCCAGCAGTTATGGGCGGGGGGGCCAAGAGACCCAGTACTTC
TRBD1	TRBV4-1	TRBJ1-6	.	17	CASRAPGQGTRNSPLHF	TGCGCCAGCAGGGCGCCGGGACAGGGAACGCGTAATTCACCCCTCCACTTT
TRBD1	TRBV6-5	TRBJ1-2	many	13	CASNPGQGYGYTF	TGTGCCAGCAACCCGGGACAGGGATATGGCTACACCTTC
.	TRBV9	TRBJ2-7	few	13	CASSEGDPYEQYF	TGTGCCAGCAGCGAGGGGGACCCCTACGAGCAGTACTTC
TRBD1	TRBV10-3	TRBJ1-6	.	13	CAIRDSPRSPLHF	TGTGCCATAAGGGACAGCCCCCGATCACCCCTCCACTTT
.	TRBV4-3	TRBJ2-6	.	15	CASSQRVTGANVLTF	TGCGCCAGCAGCCAACGGGTTACCGGGGCCAACGTCCTGACTTTC
.	TRBV20-1	TRBJ2-7	.	12	CSASGDSYEQYF	TGCAGTGCTAGTGGCGACTCCTACGAGCAGTACTTC
.	TRBV3-1/TRBV3-2	TRBJ1-3	once	15	CASSTTRGSGNTIYF	TGTGCCAGCAGCACGACCAGGGGATCTGGAAACACCATATATTTT
.	TRBV27	TRBJ1-1	.	15	CASSYDPGRGTEAFF	TGTGCCAGCAGCTACGATCCGGGGAGGGGCACTGAAGCTTTCTTT
.	TRBV5-8	TRBJ1-2	.	15	CASSLGPTEYYGYTF	TGTGCCAGCAGCTTGGGCCCGACAGAATACTATGGCTACACCTTC
TRBD2	TRBV5-4	TRBJ2-1	few	19	CASSRPGLAGGLSYNEQFF	TGTGCCAGCAGCAGGCCGGGACTAGCGGGGGGGCTTTCCTACAATGAGCAGTTCTTC
.	TRBV4-2	TRBJ2-7	.	14	CASSRSIQGYEQYF	TGTGCCAGCAGCCGATCCATTCAGGGGTACGAGCAGTACTTC
TRBD1	TRBV7-2	TRBJ2-7	.	15	CASSITPGTGYEQYF	TGTGCCAGCAGCATTACTCCCGGGACAGGCTACGAGCAGTACTTC
.	TRBV6-5	TRBJ1-3	.	15	CASSSLTGAGNTIYF	TGTGCCAGCAGCTCCCTCACAGGAGCTGGAAACACCATATATTTT
.	TRBV3-1/TRBV3-2	TRBJ2-7	.	15	CAGSQFGGGNYEQYF	TGTGCCGGCAGCCAATTTGGTGGGGGCAACTACGAGCAGTACTTC
.	TRBV12-3/TRBV12-4	TRBJ1-1	.	13	CASSLARNTEAFF	TGTGCCAGCAGTTTAGCCAGGAACACTGAAGCTTTCTTT
TRBD1	TRBV5-4	TRBJ2-5	.	16	CASSITGGPGGETQYF	TGTGCCAGCAGCATCACAGGGGGCCCAGGGGGAGAGACCCAGTACTTC
TRBD1	TRBV5-6	TRBJ2-1	once	13	CASSWDSYNEQFF	TGTGCCAGCAGCTGGGACAGTTATAATGAGCAGTTCTTC
TRBD2	TRBV19	TRBJ2-1	.	14	CASDASGGAGEQFF	TGTGCCAGTGATGCTAGCGGGGGGGCGGGTGAGCAGTTCTTC
.	TRBV6-5	TRBJ1-1	.	14	CASSYSRENTEAFF	TGTGCCAGCAGTTACTCGAGAGAAAACACTGAAGCTTTCTTT
TRBD2	TRBV7-7	TRBJ2-1	.	14	CASSLGRGRDEQFF	TGTGCCAGCAGCTTAGGGCGGGGGAGGGATGAGCAGTTCTTC
.	TRBV18	TRBJ1-3	.	17	CASSPPLAIFSGNTIYF	TGTGCCAGCTCACCACCTTTAGCGATTTTCTCTGGAAACACCATATATTTT
.	TRBV20-1	TRBJ1-6	.	13	CSASGGLNSPLHF	TGCAGTGCTAGTGGCGGCCTTAATTCACCCCTCCACTTT
TRBD1	TRBV5-4	TRBJ2-1	.	14	CASSPRGGVRRWFF	TGTGCCAGCAGCCCCCGAGGGGGCGTGAGAAGGTGGTTCTTC
.	TRBV25-1	TRBJ2-7	.	9	CASPNEQYF	TGTGCCAGCCCAAACGAGCAGTACTTC
.	TRBV23-1	TRBJ2-1	.	15	CASSQGRAPYNEQFF	TGCGCCAGCAGTCAAGGGCGAGCCCCCTACAATGAGCAGTTCTTC
.	TRBV7-8	TRBJ2-7	.	14	CASSLGLPRREQYF	TGTGCCAGCAGCTTAGGACTTCCCCGGAGGGAGCAGTACTTC
.	TRBV11-1	TRBJ1-6	.	13	CASSPNRQSPLHF	TGTGCCAGCAGCCCGAATAGACAATCACCCCTCCACTTT
.	TRBV30	TRBJ2-7	.	13	CAWSIQGPYEQYF	TGTGCCTGGAGTATCCAGGGGCCCTACGAGCAGTACTTC
TRBD2	TRBV11-1	TRBJ2-1	.	16	CASTSNQGLAGDSLFF	TGTGCCAGCACCTCGAATCAGGGACTAGCGGGGGATTCGCTGTTCTTC
.	TRBV9	TRBJ2-2	.	14	CASSVSLETGELFF	TGTGCCAGCAGCGTAAGCCTTGAGACCGGGGAGCTGTTTTTT
TRBD1	TRBV6-5	TRBJ2-7	.	11	CASRAGGEQYF	TGTGCCAGCAGAGCAGGGGGCGAGCAGTACTTC